Listed here are 17 T cell receptor beta chains from one sample, sequenced in a study of shared clonotypes between healthy human individuals. Naive-designated CD8 cells lacked CD45RO, were positively enriched for CCR7, and omitted terminally differentiated effector memory CD45RA+ cells. Some clones are missing from TCRdb's copy, which holds only in-frame ones; the method was immunoSEQ multiplex PCR. The data contain nearly 2 million clones, just under 95% of them singletons. The sample consisted of naive CD8+ T cells sorted from blood. All receptors come from a man aged 18 to 35 in good health.

A note on this clone: At the DNA level, this CDR3 is encoded by other sequences in the same sample as well. J is TRBJ2-3 and V is TRBV30; 8 positions agree with TRBD1. CDR3 size: 14 residues. V lost 2 bases to trimming and J lost 3 bases; unmatched junction nucleotides: 4. Looked up from germline, CDR1 is GTSNPN and CDR2 is SVGIG (reference sequence). CDR3 nucleotides: TGTGCCTGGAGTCCCGGACAGGGAACAGATACGCAGTATTTT. Translated, it gives CAWSPGQGTDTQYF. The full variable domain, rest sourced from reference TRBV30 and TRBJ2-3, is SQTIHQWPATLVQPVGSPLSLECTVEGTSNPNLYWYRQAAGRGLQLLFYSVGIGQISSEVPQNLSASRPQDRQFILSSKKLLLSDSGFYLCAWSPGQGTDTQYFGPGTRLTVL.

V gene TRBV14 combines with J gene TRBJ2-1; D perhaps matches TRBD1 (5 bases). Germline V gene data show CDR1 as SGHDN and CDR2 as FVKESK. Trimming removed 0 bases at V and 3 bases at J, with 9 bases between. This CDR3 spans 15 amino acids. The CDR3 nucleotides are TGTGCCAGCAGCCAAGATGGGGCAAGCTACAATGAGCAGTTCTTC. This gives the protein CASSQDGASYNEQFF. The full variable domain, its missing parts supplied by reference TRBV14 and TRBJ2-1, is EAGVTQFPSHSVIEKGQTVTLRCDPISGHDNLYWYRRVMGKEIKFLLHFVKESKQDESGMPNNRFLAERTGGTYSTLKVQPAELEDSGVYFCASSQDGASYNEQFFGPGTRLTVL.

For this clone: Other DNA sequences in the sample encode the same CDR3. The genes are TRBV27 and TRBJ2-7; 9 positions match TRBD1. CDR3 size: 14 residues. J was trimmed by 3 bases and V by 2 bases; bases with no gene match: 2. CDR1 is MNHEY and CDR2 is SMNVEV in the germline V gene (reference sequence). This CDR3 reads CASSLTGGIYEQYF. The CDR3 nucleotides are TGTGCCAGCAGTTTAACAGGGGGCATCTACGAGCAGTACTTC.

The rearrangement links TRBV28 to TRBJ2-7; D tentatively reads TRBD1 or TRBD2 (5 bases each). The CDR3 totals 15 residues. Trimming stripped 4 bases from V and 3 bases from J, with 16 bases between. The germline V gene has CDR1 MDHEN and CDR2 SYDVKM. The CDR3 protein is CASSSPGTEYYEQYF. The CDR3 DNA is TGTGCCAGCAGTTCCCCCGGGACGGAATACTACGAGCAGTACTTC.

The rearrangement joins TRBV28 to TRBJ1-1, with 7 bases aligning to TRBD1. The V gene's germline CDR1 is MDHEN and CDR2 SYDVKM. Trimming took 3 bases from V and 3 from J; bases not matched to a gene: 7. CDR3 length: 15 amino acids. The CDR3 is CASSFPRQGDTEAFF. The CDR3, as DNA: TGTGCCAGCAGTTTTCCGCGGCAGGGGGACACTGAAGCTTTCTTT.

The chain has TRBV28 and TRBJ1-4; no clear D. In germline, CDR1 is MDHEN, CDR2 SYDVKM. V lost 3 bases to trimming and J lost 4 bases, with 3 bases between them. This CDR3 spans 12 amino acids. The CDR3 DNA reads TGTGCCAGCAGTTTGGATAATGAAAAACTGTTTTTT. Translated, it gives CASSLDNEKLFF.

The chain combines TRBV9 with TRBJ2-5, with TRBD1 matching 9 bases. J was trimmed by 6 bases and V by 5 bases; bases with no gene match: 5. This CDR3 region has 13 residues. Germline assignment: CDR1 SGDLS and CDR2 YYNGEE. The DNA for the CDR3 is TGTGCCAGCAGGGGACAGGGCGGACAGACCCAGTACTTC. Its protein product is CASRGQGGQTQYF.

Turning to this clone: Other DNA sequences in the same sample also yield this CDR3. V gene TRBV7-2 combines with J gene TRBJ2-7; D remains ambiguous. There are 12 residues in the CDR3. V lost 0 bases and J lost 4, with 4 bases in between. The germline gives CDR1 SGHTA, CDR2 FQGNSA. In DNA form, the CDR3 reads TGTGCCAGCAGCTTAGCGACGTACGAGCAGTACTTC. Amino acid sequence: CASSLATYEQYF. The complete variable domain, with remaining parts taken from reference TRBV7-2 and TRBJ2-7, reads GAGVSQSPSNKVTEKGKDVELRCDPISGHTALYWYRQSLGQGLEFLIYFQGNSAPDKSGLPSDRFSAERTGGSVSTLTIQRTQQEDSAVYLCASSLATYEQYFGPGTRLTVT.

This chain links TRBV4-1 with TRBJ2-1; 8 bases are shared with TRBD2. Germline values: CDR1 MGHRA, CDR2 YSYEKL. This CDR3 has 15 amino acids. V was pared by 1 base and J by 8 bases, with 7 bases of the junction left unmatched. Here the CDR3 reads CASSQGPGTSDEQFF. The CDR3 bases are TGCGCCAGCAGCCAAGGCCCCGGGACTAGTGATGAGCAGTTCTTC.

V is TRBV9 and J is TRBJ2-7, with no clear D. The CDR3 is 15 residues long. V lost 3 bases and J 5 bases, leaving 18 bases between the germline ends. CDR1 is SGDLS, CDR2 YYNGEE, per germline. The CDR3 is CASSAPSGPDHEQYF. The CDR3 nucleotides are TGTGCCAGCAGCGCCCCGTCAGGACCAGACCACGAGCAGTACTTC.

The count of this clone is one. CDR3 loop: CASSPDSGQQPQHF. DNA for the CDR3: TGTGCCAGCAGCCCGGACTCAGGTCAACAGCCCCAGCATTTT. This chain links TRBV9 with TRBJ1-5; D uncertain. This CDR3 contains 14 residues. Germline V gene data show CDR1 as SGDLS and CDR2 as YYNGEE. Trimming cost V 4 bases and J 7 bases, with 15 bases left between them. The full variable domain, its missing parts supplied by reference TRBV9 and TRBJ1-5, is DSGVTQTPKHLITATGQRVTLRCSPRSGDLSVYWYQQSLDQGLQFLIQYYNGEERAKGNILERFSAQQFPDLHSELNLSSLELGDSALYFCASSPDSGQQPQHFGDGTRLSIL.

The gene calls are TRBV4-1 and TRBJ2-2; 7 bases line up with TRBD1. CDR1 is MGHRA, CDR2 YSYEKL, per germline. With V trimmed by 5 bases and J by 5 bases, 5 bases remained unmatched. The CDR3 has 14 amino acids. CDR3 bases: TGCGCCAGCAGCTGGGACAGTGAGACCGGGGAGCTGTTTTTT. It codes for CASSWDSETGELFF.

The rearrangement uses TRBV9 and TRBJ2-3; 9 bases map to TRBD2. This CDR3 comprises 16 residues. Unmatched junction bases numbered 6, after V lost 0 bases and J lost 4 bases. Per germline, CDR1 SGDLS and CDR2 YYNGEE. The CDR3 DNA is TGTGCCAGCAGCGTAGCGCCTAGCGGGATCCCAGATACGCAGTATTTT. It encodes CASSVAPSGIPDTQYF. The entire variable domain, with the rest obtained from reference TRBV9 and TRBJ2-3, is as follows: DSGVTQTPKHLITATGQRVTLRCSPRSGDLSVYWYQQSLDQGLQFLIQYYNGEERAKGNILERFSAQQFPDLHSELNLSSLELGDSALYFCASSVAPSGIPDTQYFGPGTRLTVL.

This rearrangement joins TRBV11-2 to TRBJ2-7, with 7 bases aligning to TRBD2. V shed 1 base, J shed 2 bases, and the junction held 5 bases outside the gene matches. Germline V gives CDR1 SGHAT, CDR2 FQNNGV. This CDR3 is built from 15 residues. The CDR3 sequence: CASSLVGTITYEQYF. The DNA of the CDR3 is TGTGCCAGCAGCTTAGTAGGGACTATTACCTACGAGCAGTACTTC.

The gene calls are TRBV19 and TRBJ2-1; tentative D call: TRBD2 (7 bases). CDR1 is LNHDA, CDR2 SQIVND, per germline (reference sequence). CDR3 length: 16 amino acids. V lost 1 base and J 2 bases, leaving 12 bases between the germline ends. The CDR3 here is CASSIGGGGTYNEQFF. The CDR3 bases are TGTGCCAGTAGTATAGGCGGCGGGGGCACCTACAATGAGCAGTTCTTC.

This chain links TRBV27 with TRBJ1-3, with no clear D. Trimming took 2 bases from V and 0 from J, leaving 8 bases between them. The CDR3 is 15 residues long. Per the germline V gene, CDR1 is MNHEY and CDR2 is SMNVEV (reference sequence). The CDR3 region is CASSLGSSSGNTIYF. In DNA, the CDR3 is TGTGCCAGCAGTTTAGGGTCTAGCTCTGGAAACACCATATATTTT.

The chain links TRBV6-5 to TRBJ2-1; the match to TRBD2 covers 7 bases. The CDR3 sequence is 15 residues long. J lost 2 bases, V lost 6 bases, and 7 bases had no gene match. Per germline, CDR1 MNHEY and CDR2 SVGAGI. CDR3 residues: CASRYLAEAYNEQFF. The DNA for the CDR3 is TGTGCCAGCAGGTATCTAGCGGAAGCCTACAATGAGCAGTTCTTC.